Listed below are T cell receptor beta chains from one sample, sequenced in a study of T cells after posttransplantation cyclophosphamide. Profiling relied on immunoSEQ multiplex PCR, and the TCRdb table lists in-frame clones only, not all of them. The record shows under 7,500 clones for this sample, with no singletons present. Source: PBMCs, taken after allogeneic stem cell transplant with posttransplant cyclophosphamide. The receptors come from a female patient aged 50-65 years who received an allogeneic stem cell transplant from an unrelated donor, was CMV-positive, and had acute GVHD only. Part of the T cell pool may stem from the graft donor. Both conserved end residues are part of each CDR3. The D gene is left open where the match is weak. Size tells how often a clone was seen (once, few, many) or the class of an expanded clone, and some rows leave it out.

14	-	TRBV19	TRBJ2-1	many	TGTGCCAGTAGTGGGGACTTACGAAGGGGTGAGCAGTTCTTC	CASSGDLRRGEQFF
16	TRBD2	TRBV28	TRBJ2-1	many	TGTGCCAGCAGTCCGATTAGCGGGAGGGCCCCTGGAGAGCAGTTCTTC	CASSPISGRAPGEQFF
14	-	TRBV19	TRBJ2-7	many	TGTGCCAGTACGCCGCGGCTATCCTCCTACGAGCAGTACTTC	CASTPRLSSYEQYF
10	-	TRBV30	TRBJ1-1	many	TGTGCCTGGAATCGTCCAGCGGCTTTCTTT	CAWNRPAAFF
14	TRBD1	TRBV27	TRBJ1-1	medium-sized	TGTGCCAGCAGTCCGGGGACAGGGTCAACGCAAGCTTTCTTT	CASSPGTGSTQAFF
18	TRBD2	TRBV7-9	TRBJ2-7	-	TGTGCCAGCAGCTCAACCCCGGGACTAGCGGGTGTCTGGTACGAGCAGTGCTTC	CASSSTPGLAGVWYEQCF
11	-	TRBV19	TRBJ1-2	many	TGTGCCAGTAGTAAAAACAGGGGCTACACCTTC	CASSKNRGYTF
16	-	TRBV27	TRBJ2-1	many	TGTGCCAGCAGTAACAACGGGGAGAGACCCTACAATGAGCAGTTCTTC	CASSNNGERPYNEQFF
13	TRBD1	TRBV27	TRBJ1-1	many	TGTGCCAGTAGTGGACAGGGAAGGACTGAAGCTTTCTTT	CASSGQGRTEAFF
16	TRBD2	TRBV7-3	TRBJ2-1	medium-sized	TGTGCCAGCAGCTTAGATGGCGGGAGAATTTACAATGAGCAGTTCTTC	CASSLDGGRIYNEQFF
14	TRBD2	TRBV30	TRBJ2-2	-	TGTGCCTGGGCGAGACTAGCGGTAACCGGGGAGCTGTTTTTT	CAWARLAVTGELFF
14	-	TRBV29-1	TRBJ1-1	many	TGCAGCGCCAAACTTATCAGGTCAGACACTGAAGCTTTCTTT	CSAKLIRSDTEAFF
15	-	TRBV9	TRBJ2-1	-	TGTGCCAGCAGCGTAGCGAGCCGTGCTTACAATGAGCAGTTCTTC	CASSVASRAYNEQFF
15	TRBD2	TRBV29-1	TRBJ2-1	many	TGCAGCGTTGTGGATAGCGGGAGCTCCTACAATGAGCAGTTCTTC	CSVVDSGSSYNEQFF
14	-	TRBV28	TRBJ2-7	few	TGTGCCAGCGGAACCGGGACATTACCCTACGAGCAGTACTTC	CASGTGTLPYEQYF
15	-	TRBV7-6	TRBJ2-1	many	TGTGCCAGCAGCCCTAGCGCGAGCTCCTACAATGAGCAGTTCTTC	CASSPSASSYNEQFF
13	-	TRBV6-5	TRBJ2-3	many	TGTGCCAGCAGTTTTCAGGGGATAGATACGCAGTATTTT	CASSFQGIDTQYF
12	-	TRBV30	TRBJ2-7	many	TGTGCCTGGAGTGATCTCTCGCGGGAGCAGTACTTC	CAWSDLSREQYF
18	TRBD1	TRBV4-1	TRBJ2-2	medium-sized	TGCGCCAGCAGCCAAGATGGAAAGGACAGGGGGCACACCGGGGAGCTGTTTTTT	CASSQDGKDRGHTGELFF
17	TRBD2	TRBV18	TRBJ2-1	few	TGTGCCAGCTCACCACAGGCGGCCGGGACTAGCGGGGCCCGGAGGGTCTTC	CASSPQAAGTSGARRVF
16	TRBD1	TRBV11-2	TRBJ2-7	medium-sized	TGTGCCAGCAGCTTAGTAGCAGGGACAGGGAGATACGAGCAGTACTTC	CASSLVAGTGRYEQYF
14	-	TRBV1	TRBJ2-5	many	TGCACCAGCAGCCAAACGGTAGCGGGGGAGACCCAGTACTTC	CTSSQTVAGETQYF
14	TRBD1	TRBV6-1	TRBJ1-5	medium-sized	TGTGCCAGCAAGGACAGGGTAGATGGGCAGCCCCAGCATTTT	CASKDRVDGQPQHF
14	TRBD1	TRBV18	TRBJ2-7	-	TGTGCCAGCTCAGCGGACAGGGTTGGGTACGAGCAGTACTTC	CASSADRVGYEQYF
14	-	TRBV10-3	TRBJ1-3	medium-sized	TGTGCCATCAGTGAGGAGAGCTCTGGAAACACCATATATTTT	CAISEESSGNTIYF
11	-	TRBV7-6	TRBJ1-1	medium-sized	TGTGCCAGCAGCTCGGACACTGAAGCTTTCTTT	CASSSDTEAFF
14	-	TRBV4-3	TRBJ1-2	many	TGCGCCAGCAGCCAAGATGGGGCAGCCTATGGCTACACCTTC	CASSQDGAAYGYTF
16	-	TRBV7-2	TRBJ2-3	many	TGTGCCAGCAGCTTAGCGAGTGGGGGGACCACAGATACGCAGTATTTT	CASSLASGGTTDTQYF
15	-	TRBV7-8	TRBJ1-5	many	TGTGCCAGCAGCTTAGTAGACAGTAGCAATCAGCCCCAGCATTTT	CASSLVDSSNQPQHF
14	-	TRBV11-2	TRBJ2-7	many	TGTGCCAGCAGCTTCGAGCGTCATTTGGCGGAGCAGTACTTC	CASSFERHLAEQYF
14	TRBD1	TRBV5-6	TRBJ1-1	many	TGTGCCAGCAGTTATGGACAGGGGAACACTGAAGCTTTCTTT	CASSYGQGNTEAFF
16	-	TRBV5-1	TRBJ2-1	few	TGCGCCAGCAGCGGCGGGGGGGGACAGGCTGACAATGAGCAGTTCTTC	CASSGGGGQADNEQFF
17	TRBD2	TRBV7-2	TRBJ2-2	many	TGTGCCAGCAGCTTAGCGCGACTAGCGCCTAACACCGGGGAGCTGTTTTTT	CASSLARLAPNTGELFF
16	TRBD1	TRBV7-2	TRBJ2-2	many	TGTGCCAGCAGCGCGATTCGGGACAGGGCGACCGGGGAGCTGTTTTTT	CASSAIRDRATGELFF
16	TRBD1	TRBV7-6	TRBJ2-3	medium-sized	TGTGCCAGCAGCTTAGAAGGGGGCGCCGGCACAGATACGCAGTATTTT	CASSLEGGAGTDTQYF
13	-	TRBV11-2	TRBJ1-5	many	TGTGCCAGCAGCCCCTCTAGCAATCAGCCCCAGCATTTT	CASSPSSNQPQHF
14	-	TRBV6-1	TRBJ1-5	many	TGTGCCAGCAGTGAAGTCGGGGTTCGGCAGCCCCAGCATTTT	CASSEVGVRQPQHF
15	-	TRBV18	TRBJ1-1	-	TGTGCCAGCTCACCGAGGGGGAGGGGGAACACTGAAGCTTTCTTT	CASSPRGRGNTEAFF
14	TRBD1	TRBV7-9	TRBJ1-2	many	TGTGCCAGCAGCTTAGTCGGGGACAGGGGCGGCTACACCTTC	CASSLVGDRGGYTF
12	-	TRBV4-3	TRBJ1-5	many	TGCGCCAGCAGCCACAGGGTACAGCCCCAGCATTTT	CASSHRVQPQHF